The 8 T cell receptor beta chains presented below share a single source sample, sequenced in a study of brain T cells in children with intractable seizures. Assay used: immunoSEQ multiplex PCR; TCRdb lists only in-frame clones, some missing. The sample shows under 400,000 clones, 93% of them seen only once. Noted time point: blood from clinic visit 5 months post-surgery; TSC patient then seizure free. The input for sequencing was peripheral blood, taken roughly 5 months after surgery. The receptors were gathered from a boy in the first two years of life with tuberous sclerosis and intractable seizures.

The chain has TRBV29-1 and TRBJ2-7; 8 bases are shared with TRBD2. There are 14 residues in the CDR3. Germline V lookup: CDR1 SQVTM, CDR2 ANQGSEA. J gave up 2 bases and V 6 bases, and 9 bases lay outside the gene matches. CDR3 in DNA: TGCAGCGTGACCTCGGGAGGGCCGCCCTACGAGCAGTACTTC. This translates into CSVTSGGPPYEQYF.

This chain uses TRBV3-1 (or the pseudogene TRBV3-2) with TRBJ1-5; a weak D match, TRBD1 (5 bases). Germline CDR1 is LGHDT and CDR2 is YNNKEL (reference sequence). V gave up 0 bases and J gave up 5 bases, with 8 bases separating them. The CDR3 covers 14 residues. CDR3 in amino acids: CASSQDAGDQPQHF. The DNA of the CDR3 is TGTGCCAGCAGCCAAGATGCGGGGGATCAGCCCCAGCATTTT.

This chain connects TRBV20-1 to TRBJ2-5; 8 bases line up with TRBD1. CDR1 and CDR2 from the germline V gene are DFQATT and SNEGSKA (reference sequence). The length of the CDR3 is 11 residues. V lost 6 bases to trimming and J lost 11 bases; unmatched junction nucleotides: 8. CDR3 region: CSAPRTGRQYF. DNA of the CDR3: TGCAGTGCCCCTAGGACAGGGCGACAGTACTTC.

This chain joins TRBV7-9 and TRBJ1-2; 7 bases agree with TRBD1. J gave up 7 bases and V 5 bases, and 13 bases lay outside the gene matches. CDR3 length equals 15 residues. The germline V gene encodes CDR1 SEHNR and CDR2 FQNEAQ (reference sequence). CDR3 in amino acids: CASSRTGDPTFGYTF. The CDR3 DNA is TGTGCCAGCAGCCGAACAGGGGACCCGACTTTTGGCTACACCTTC.

In its sample, this clone was seen many times. The chain has TRBV10-3 and TRBJ2-7; D possibly corresponds to TRBD2 (5 bases). Germline V gene data show CDR1 as ENHRY and CDR2 as SYGVKD. This CDR3 is 15 amino acids long. Trimming removed 6 bases at V and 1 base at J, with 16 bases between. The CDR3 loop is CAISPGVSQSYEQYF. CDR3 DNA: TGTGCCATCAGCCCCGGGGTGAGCCAATCCTACGAGCAGTACTTC.

The rearrangement links TRBV19 to TRBJ1-1; D ambiguous. V was shortened by 3 bases and J by 0 bases, with 8 bases between the two germline ends. CDR3 length: 14 amino acids. Germline lookup yields CDR1 LNHDA and CDR2 SQIVND (reference sequence). The CDR3 DNA is TGTGCCAGTAGTATCGGCCAAATGAACACTGAAGCTTTCTTT. Protein sequence: CASSIGQMNTEAFF.

This chain connects TRBV10-2 to TRBJ2-2; D unclear. The V end lost 2 bases, the J end lost 4 bases, and 5 bases lay between the germline ends. CDR1 WSHSY and CDR2 SAAADI come from the germline V gene. The CDR3 extends over 13 amino acids. Here the CDR3 reads CASSESLTGELFF. The CDR3 DNA is TGCGCCAGCAGTGAGAGTCTCACCGGGGAGCTGTTTTTT.

The V and J genes are TRBV2 and TRBJ2-5; weak D call: TRBD2 (5 bases). The CDR3 has 15 amino acids. Germline assignment: CDR1 SNHLY and CDR2 FYNNEI. The germline V and J ends were trimmed by 4 bases and 3 bases, with 15 bases remaining between them. As DNA, the CDR3 is TGTGCCAGCAGTGGCCTGAGGAGGCAAAAAGAGACCCAGTACTTC. It codes for CASSGLRRQKETQYF.